These T cell receptor beta chains were read from a single sample in a study of blood T cells in healthy people across ages. TCRdb re-analysed the 5' RACE reads in MiXCR, keeping a single row per CDR3 protein. The sample records fewer than 2,000,000 distinct CDR3 sequences, about 39% being singletons. The specimen was blood. The receptors shown here come from a human donor in good health. The CDR3 runs from the conserved cysteine through the conserved F or W. The D gene is left open where the match is weak. Size tells how often a clone was seen (once, few, many) or the class of an expanded clone, and some rows leave it out.

clone size | J gene | V gene | D gene | CDR3 DNA | CDR3 protein
few | TRBJ2-1 | TRBV7-2 | . | TGTGCCAGCACCTCGAGCCTTGTGTTTGAGCAGTTCTTC | CASTSSLVFEQFF
. | TRBJ2-7 | TRBV7-3 | . | TGTGCCAGCAGCTTAAAAGGGGGGGACGAGCAGTACTTC | CASSLKGGDEQYF
. | TRBJ1-6 | TRBV20-1 | . | TGCAGTGCTAGATCCCCCCCGGAGTCCTATAATTCACCCCCCCACTTT | CSARSPPESYNSPPHF
. | TRBJ2-7 | TRBV6-1 | . | TGTGCCAGCAGTCCCCGGGACGGGAGATACGAGCAGTACTTC | CASSPRDGRYEQYF
. | TRBJ2-1 | TRBV21-1 | . | TGTGCCAGCAGCAAAGTGACGGTTCTCTCCTACAATGAGCAGTTCTTC | CASSKVTVLSYNEQFF
few | TRBJ1-1 | TRBV12-3/TRBV12-4 | . | TGTGCCAGCAGTTTCCCAGCTTCTGAAGCTTTCTTT | CASSFPASEAFF
few | TRBJ1-1 | TRBV20-1 | TRBD1 | TGCAGTGCTAGGCGGACAGGGGGCGTCTCTGAAGCTTTCTTT | CSARRTGGVSEAFF
. | TRBJ1-1 | TRBV20-1 | . | TGCAGTGCTAGTCGCCATGATCTGGGCACTGAAGCTTTCTTT | CSASRHDLGTEAFF
once | TRBJ2-5 | TRBV29-1 | . | TGCAGCGTTAATAACCAAGGGGGGAGGGAGACCCAGTACTTC | CSVNNQGGRETQYF
. | TRBJ2-7 | TRBV14 | . | TGTGCCAGCAGCCAAGAGCGGGGCGTAGGATACGAGCAGTACTTC | CASSQERGVGYEQYF
few | TRBJ2-1 | TRBV29-1 | . | TGCAGCGTTGGTCCGGACTACAATGAGCAGTTCTTC | CSVGPDYNEQFF
few | TRBJ2-1 | TRBV5-1 | . | TGCGCCAGCAGCTTGGCCGTTGGGCACCTCAATGAGCAGTTCTTC | CASSLAVGHLNEQFF
. | TRBJ2-5 | TRBV18 | . | TGTGCCAGCTCACCACCGACGCAGTCCCTCCAAGAGACCCAGTACTTC | CASSPPTQSLQETQYF
. | TRBJ2-2 | TRBV4-2 | TRBD1 | TGTGCCAGCAGCCAGCCCGGGACAGCGAACACCGGGAAGCTGTTTTTT | CASSQPGTANTGKLFF
. | TRBJ2-3 | TRBV7-2 | . | TGTGCCAGCAGCTTAGTAGCGGAAACTAGCACAGATACGCAGTATTTT | CASSLVAETSTDTQYF
. | TRBJ2-2 | TRBV20-1 | . | TGCAGTGCTCTCGACAGGAACACCGGGGAGCTGTTTTTT | CSALDRNTGELFF
. | TRBJ1-6 | TRBV7-2 | TRBD1 | TGTGCCAGCAGCCCTAGGACAGGATATAATTCACCCCTCCACTTT | CASSPRTGYNSPLHF
few | TRBJ1-2 | TRBV6-5 | . | TGTGCCAGCAGATTTAGGGAAAACTATGGCTACACCTTC | CASRFRENYGYTF
few | TRBJ2-3 | TRBV7-6 | TRBD1 | TGTGCCAGCAGCTTAGCCCGGACAGGGCCCGGGGCATCAGATACGCAGTATTTT | CASSLARTGPGASDTQYF
. | TRBJ2-1 | TRBV7-2 | TRBD2 | TGTGCCAGCAGCCGAATGGGACTAGCGGGGATTTACAATGAGCAGTTCTTC | CASSRMGLAGIYNEQFF
few | TRBJ2-5 | TRBV12-3/TRBV12-4 | . | TGTGCCAGCAGTTTTGATGTAGAGACCCAGTACTTC | CASSFDVETQYF
once | TRBJ1-2 | TRBV4-3 | . | TGCGCCAGCAGCCAAGAGGTCGCAGGGGATAACTATGGCTACACCTTC | CASSQEVAGDNYGYTF
. | TRBJ1-5 | TRBV20-1 | . | TGCAGTGCTAGAGCCGTGCACAGGGCCTATAACAATCAGCCCCAGCATTTT | CSARAVHRAYNNQPQHF
. | TRBJ2-1 | TRBV6-2/TRBV6-3 | TRBD1 | TGTGCCAGCCGACCCCTCAACAGGGGGCTCGGGAATGAGCAGTTCTTC | CASRPLNRGLGNEQFF
once | TRBJ2-5 | TRBV28 | . | TGTGCCAGCCTCCGTTCTCGGGGAGAGCAGTACTTC | CASLRSRGEQYF
. | TRBJ2-3 | TRBV9 | . | TGTGCCAGCAGCGTAGAGCCTAGCACAGATACGCAGTATTTT | CASSVEPSTDTQYF
. | TRBJ1-2 | TRBV27 | TRBD1 | TGTGCCAGCAGCCCACAGGGGGCGCAAGGCTACACCTTC | CASSPQGAQGYTF
few | TRBJ2-7 | TRBV12-3/TRBV12-4 | . | TGTGCCAGCAGTTTGGGATTCGCCTACGAGCAGTACTTC | CASSLGFAYEQYF
few | TRBJ1-5 | TRBV27 | . | TGTGCCAGCAGTTTGGTAGGTCCCAATCAGCCCCAGCATTTT | CASSLVGPNQPQHF
. | TRBJ2-7 | TRBV28 | TRBD2 | TGTGCCAGCAGTGTTCCGGGGGGCGAGCAGTACTTC | CASSVPGGEQYF
. | TRBJ1-5 | TRBV6-2/TRBV6-3 | TRBD1 | TGTGCCAGCAGCACCCGGGACAGGGATCAGCCCCAGCATTTT | CASSTRDRDQPQHF
few | TRBJ1-5 | TRBV20-1 | TRBD1 | TGCAGTGCCAGATCCGGGACAGGTTTTAATCAGCCCCAGCATTTT | CSARSGTGFNQPQHF
few | TRBJ1-2 | TRBV2 | TRBD1 | TGTGCCAGCCGCTACTCTGACAGGGGGGAAGGCTACACCTTC | CASRYSDRGEGYTF
. | TRBJ2-1 | TRBV4-3 | . | TGCGCCAGCAGCCAAGATTTGGCAGGGGCAGGGGATGAGCAGTTCTTC | CASSQDLAGAGDEQFF
. | TRBJ2-3 | TRBV20-1 | . | TGCAGTGCGCCAAAACGCAGCGCTAGCACAGATACGCAGTATTTT | CSAPKRSASTDTQYF
few | TRBJ2-7 | TRBV11-2 | TRBD2 | TGTGCCAGCAGCTTAGGTTGGCGGGGGGCTTACGAGCAGTACTTC | CASSLGWRGAYEQYF
. | TRBJ2-5 | TRBV11-2 | . | TGTGCCAGCAGCTTAGACTGGCAGCCAGAGACCCAGTACTTC | CASSLDWQPETQYF
. | TRBJ2-1 | TRBV5-1 | . | TGCGCCAGCAGCTTGGGAGGAGGGGGTAAGTCCTACAATGAGCAGTTCTTC | CASSLGGGGKSYNEQFF
. | TRBJ1-1 | TRBV7-8 | . | TGTGCCAGCAGCCCCGGTTGGGACACTGAAGCTTTCTTT | CASSPGWDTEAFF
few | TRBJ2-4 | TRBV20-1 | TRBD2 | TGCAGTGCTCCCGCGGGAGGGGTGAGCACAAACATTCAGTACTTC | CSAPAGGVSTNIQYF
. | TRBJ1-5 | TRBV7-8 | TRBD1 | TGTGCCAGCAGCTTTTCTACAGGGGGCGCAAACCATCAGCCCCAGCATTTT | CASSFSTGGANHQPQHF
once | TRBJ1-2 | TRBV7-9 | . | TGTGCCAGCAGCTTAGAGACAAGGAACTATGGCTACACCTTC | CASSLETRNYGYTF
. | TRBJ2-7 | TRBV6-2/TRBV6-3 | . | TGTGCCAGCAGTTACCGGACAGACTCCTACGAGCAGTACTTC | CASSYRTDSYEQYF
. | TRBJ2-7 | TRBV4-3 | . | TGCGCCAGCAGGAGCAGCTTCAACTCCTACGAGCAGTACTTC | CASRSSFNSYEQYF
few | TRBJ1-2 | TRBV6-1 | . | TGTGCCTGCAGTGAAGTCCAGGGCGATGGCTACACCTTC | CACSEVQGDGYTF
. | TRBJ2-5 | TRBV7-6 | . | TGTGCCAGCAGCATCCCGGGCCAAGAGACCCAGTACTTC | CASSIPGQETQYF
few | TRBJ2-1 | TRBV14 | . | TGTGCCAGCAGCCAAGCCGGGACAAAAAGTGAGCAGTTCTTC | CASSQAGTKSEQFF
few | TRBJ2-2 | TRBV7-3 | TRBD1 | TGTGCCAGCACCGTGACAGGGAATCTGGCCGGGGAGCTGTTTTTT | CASTVTGNLAGELFF
. | TRBJ2-3 | TRBV11-2 | . | TGTGCCAGCAGCCAAGATACGGGGATTCGGGTGGCCACGCAGTATTTT | CASSQDTGIRVATQYF
. | TRBJ2-7 | TRBV7-3 | . | TGTGCCAGCAGCTTAAAGAGGGACTTGAGCTACAATGAGCAGTACTTC | CASSLKRDLSYNEQYF
few | TRBJ2-1 | TRBV20-1 | TRBD1 | TGCAGTGCTTTTCCCCGGGACAGGGGCCGATACAATGAGCAGTTCTTC | CSAFPRDRGRYNEQFF
few | TRBJ2-3 | TRBV4-2 | . | TGTGCCGGCAGCCAAGAAAGTACACATCCAGATACGCAGTATTTT | CAGSQESTHPDTQYF
. | TRBJ1-6 | TRBV12-3/TRBV12-4 | TRBD1 | TGTGCCAGCAGTTTGGGAACAGGGCAGGGGGGTTCACCCCTCCACTTT | CASSLGTGQGGSPLHF
. | TRBJ1-2 | TRBV20-1 | TRBD1 | TGCAGTGCTAGAAAAGGAGGGACAGGGGATTGTGTAGACTATGGCTACACCTTC | CSARKGGTGDCVDYGYTF
few | TRBJ1-1 | TRBV13 | . | TGTGCCAGCAGCTTCTCCGTTAACTTGAACACTGAAGCTTTCTTT | CASSFSVNLNTEAFF
few | TRBJ2-1 | TRBV5-1 | . | TGCGCCAGCAGCACCTACCGACAGGTGAATAATGAGCAGTTCTTC | CASSTYRQVNNEQFF
. | TRBJ2-1 | TRBV5-1 | . | TGCGCCAGCAATTCCGGGACAAGTACCTACAATGAGCAGTTCTTC | CASNSGTSTYNEQFF
few | TRBJ1-1 | TRBV15 | . | TGTGCCACCAGCAGAGATAACGGGCGAGAAAGTGAAGCTTTCTTT | CATSRDNGRESEAFF
. | TRBJ2-7 | TRBV20-1 | . | TGCAGTGCTAGAGTAGGGGGGAGTATTTCCTACGAGCAGTACTTC | CSARVGGSISYEQYF
. | TRBJ1-2 | TRBV15 | . | TGTGCCACCAGCCCTCGGGGAGGGCTACGAGGCTACACCTTC | CATSPRGGLRGYTF